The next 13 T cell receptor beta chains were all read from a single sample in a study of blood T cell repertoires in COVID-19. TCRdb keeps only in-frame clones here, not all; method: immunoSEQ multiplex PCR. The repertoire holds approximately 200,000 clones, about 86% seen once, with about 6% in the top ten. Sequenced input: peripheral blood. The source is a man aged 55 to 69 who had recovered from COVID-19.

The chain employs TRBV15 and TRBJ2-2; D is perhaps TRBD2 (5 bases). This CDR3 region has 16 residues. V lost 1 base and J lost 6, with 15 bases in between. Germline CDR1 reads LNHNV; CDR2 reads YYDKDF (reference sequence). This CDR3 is CATSRGGLANPGELFF. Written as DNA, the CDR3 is TGTGCCACCAGCAGAGGAGGGCTAGCAAATCCCGGGGAGCTGTTTTTT.

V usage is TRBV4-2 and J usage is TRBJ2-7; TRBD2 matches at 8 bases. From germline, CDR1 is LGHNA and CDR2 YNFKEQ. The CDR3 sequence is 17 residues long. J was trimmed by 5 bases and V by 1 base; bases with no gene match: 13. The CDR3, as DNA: TGTGCCAGCAGCCAAGCCGCCCAGGGCGGGAGGCCCCACGAGCAGTACTTC. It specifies CASSQAAQGGRPHEQYF.

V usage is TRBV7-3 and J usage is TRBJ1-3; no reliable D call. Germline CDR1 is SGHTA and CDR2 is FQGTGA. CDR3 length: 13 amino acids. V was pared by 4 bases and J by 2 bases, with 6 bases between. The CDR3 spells CASSSYPGNTIYF. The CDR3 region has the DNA TGTGCCAGCAGCTCGTATCCTGGAAACACCATATATTTT.

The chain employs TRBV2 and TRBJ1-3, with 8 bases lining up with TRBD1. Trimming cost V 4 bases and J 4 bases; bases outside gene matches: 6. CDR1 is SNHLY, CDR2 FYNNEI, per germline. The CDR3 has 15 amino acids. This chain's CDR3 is CASSVGTGFGNTIYF. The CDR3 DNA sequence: TGTGCCAGCAGTGTCGGGACAGGCTTCGGAAACACCATATATTTT.

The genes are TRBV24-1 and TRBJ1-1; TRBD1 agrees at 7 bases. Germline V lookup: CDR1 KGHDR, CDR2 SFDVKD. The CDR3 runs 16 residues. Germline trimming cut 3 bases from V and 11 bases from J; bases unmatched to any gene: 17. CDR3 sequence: CATSDPSGTASTGAFF. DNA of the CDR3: TGTGCCACCAGTGATCCGTCCGGGACAGCGTCAACCGGGGCTTTCTTT.

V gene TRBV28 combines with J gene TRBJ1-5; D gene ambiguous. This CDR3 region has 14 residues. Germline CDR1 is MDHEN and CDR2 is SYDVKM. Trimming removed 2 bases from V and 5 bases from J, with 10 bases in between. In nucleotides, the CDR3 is TGTGCCAGCAGTTTAAAGGGCGGGTATCAGCCCCAGCATTTT. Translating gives CASSLKGGYQPQHF.

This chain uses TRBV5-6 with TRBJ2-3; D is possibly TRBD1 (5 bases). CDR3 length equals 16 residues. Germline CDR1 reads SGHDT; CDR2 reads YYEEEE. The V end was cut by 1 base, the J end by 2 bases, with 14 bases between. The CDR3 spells CASSLYRSGPTDTQYF. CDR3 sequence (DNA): TGTGCCAGCAGCTTGTACAGGAGTGGCCCCACAGATACGCAGTATTTT. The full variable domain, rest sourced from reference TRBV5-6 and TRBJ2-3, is DAGVTQSPTHLIKTRGQQVTLRCSPKSGHDTVSWYQQALGQGPQFIFQYYEEEERQRGNFPDRFSGHQFPNYSSELNVNALLLGDSALYLCASSLYRSGPTDTQYFGPGTRLTVL.

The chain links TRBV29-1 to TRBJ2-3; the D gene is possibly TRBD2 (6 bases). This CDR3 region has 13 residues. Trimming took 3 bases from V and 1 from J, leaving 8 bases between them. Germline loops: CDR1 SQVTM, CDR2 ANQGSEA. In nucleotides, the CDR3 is TGCAGCGTTGAGGAGGGGCGCACAGATACGCAGTATTTT. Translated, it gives CSVEEGRTDTQYF.

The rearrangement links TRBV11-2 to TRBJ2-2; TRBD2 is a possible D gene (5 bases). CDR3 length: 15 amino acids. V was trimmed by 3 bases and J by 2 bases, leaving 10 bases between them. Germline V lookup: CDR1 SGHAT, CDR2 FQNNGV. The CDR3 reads CASSFERTNTGELFF. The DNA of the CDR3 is TGTGCCAGCAGCTTTGAGCGGACTAACACCGGGGAGCTGTTTTTT.

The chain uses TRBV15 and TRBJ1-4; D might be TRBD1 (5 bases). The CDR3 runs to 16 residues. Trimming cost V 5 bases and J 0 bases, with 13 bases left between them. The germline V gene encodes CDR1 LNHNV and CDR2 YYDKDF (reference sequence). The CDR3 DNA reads TGTGCCACCAGCGAGAGATCGGGGGCAACTAATGAAAAACTGTTTTTT. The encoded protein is CATSERSGATNEKLFF.

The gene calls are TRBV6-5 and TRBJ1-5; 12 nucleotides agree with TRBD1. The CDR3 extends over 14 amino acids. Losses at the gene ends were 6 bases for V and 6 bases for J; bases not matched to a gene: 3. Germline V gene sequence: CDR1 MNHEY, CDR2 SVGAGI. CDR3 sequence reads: CASRGQGAGQPQHF. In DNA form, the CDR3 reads TGTGCCAGCAGGGGACAGGGGGCAGGTCAGCCCCAGCATTTT.

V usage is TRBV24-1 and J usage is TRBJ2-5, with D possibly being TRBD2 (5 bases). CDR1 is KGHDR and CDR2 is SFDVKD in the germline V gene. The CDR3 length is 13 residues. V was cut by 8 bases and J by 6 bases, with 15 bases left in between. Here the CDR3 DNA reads TGTGCCACCACTGACGACGGGAAACAGACCCAGTACTTC. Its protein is CATTDDGKQTQYF.

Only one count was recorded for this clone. The CDR3 is CASTWGGGYGYTF. The CDR3 DNA sequence: TGTGCCAGCACGTGGGGGGGCGGCTATGGCTACACCTTC. J is TRBJ1-2 and V is TRBV28, with D possibly matching TRBD1 (6 bases). The CDR3 is made up of 13 amino acids. The V gene lost 7 bases and the J gene lost 4 bases, with 13 bases spanning the gap. Germline V gene lookup returns CDR1 MDHEN and CDR2 SYDVKM.